The 3 T cell receptor beta chains reported below all come from one sample, sequenced in a study of beta chain features in type 1 diabetes. Study-wide results and limits: TCRB CDR3s were moderately but significantly shorter in Type 1 diabetes patients in all four CD4+ subsets.

The sequenced template was cDNA made from the entire isolated RNA. The protocol was immunoSEQ multiplex PCR, while the TCRdb copy is restricted to in-frame clones and leaves out a portion. The sample has a few hundred thousand clones, about 24% seen once. No antigen has been identified for these receptors. The material sequenced was naive CD4+ T cells from blood. All receptors derive from a woman aged 25 to 39 with type 1 diabetes.

This clone has just a few counts. V and J are TRBV7-9 and TRBJ2-5; D is ambiguous. V was clipped by 5 bases and J by 7 bases, with 8 bases between them. The CDR3 extends over 11 amino acids. Germline V lookup: CDR1 SEHNR, CDR2 FQNEAQ (reference sequence). CDR3 protein: CASSPSLTQYF. Here the CDR3 DNA reads TGTGCCAGCAGCCCCTCGTTGACCCAGTACTTC. Full variable domain (remainder filled in from reference TRBV7-9 and TRBJ2-5): DTGVSQNPRHKITKRGQNVTFRCDPISEHNRLYWYRQTLGQGPEFLTYFQNEAQLEKSRLLSDRFSAERPKGSFSTLEIQRTEQGDSAMYLCASSPSLTQYFGPGTRLLVL.

This clone was observed a few times. V and J are TRBV7-3 and TRBJ1-2; D is uncertain. The length of the CDR3 is 14 residues. Trimming removed 5 bases from V and 8 bases from J, with 18 bases in between. Germline CDR1 and CDR2: SGHTA and FQGTGA. The CDR3 spells CASSPFWRAKGYTF. In DNA form, the CDR3 reads TGTGCCAGCAGCCCTTTTTGGAGAGCGAAAGGCTACACCTTC.

V usage is TRBV29-1 and J usage is TRBJ2-2, with 7 bases fitting TRBD2. The V segment lost 4 bases and the J segment 1 base; nucleotides outside the gene matches: 3. The CDR3 length is 14 residues. Germline CDR1 reads SQVTM; CDR2 reads ANQGSEA. The CDR3 region is CSVGASGNTGELFF. Written as DNA, the CDR3 is TGCAGCGTTGGGGCTAGCGGGAACACCGGGGAGCTGTTTTTT.